Following are 18 T cell receptor beta chains from one sample sequenced in a study of shared clonotypes between healthy human individuals. Method: immunoSEQ multiplex PCR; TCRdb's copy keeps in-frame clones and lacks some. The table shows 2,500,000 or so clones, with around nine tenths occurring only once. Sequencing was done on a sample of naive CD4+ T cells sorted from blood. Sample subset: CD45RA+ positively selected. These receptors were collected from a man between 18 and 29 years old in good health.

The CDR3 loop reads CASSVNEAAEAFF. DNA for the CDR3: TGTGCCAGCAGTGTGAATGAGGCGGCTGAAGCTTTCTTT. The rearrangement joins TRBV6-4 to TRBJ1-1; D gene unclear. The ends were cut back, 4 bases at V and 6 bases at J, with 12 bases in the middle. Germline V gene sequence: CDR1 MRHNA, CDR2 SNTAGT. This CDR3 spans 13 amino acids.

This rearrangement joins TRBV4-3 to TRBJ2-7, with D unresolved. Germline V gene data show CDR1 as LGHNA and CDR2 as YSLEER. The CDR3 has 14 amino acids. V lost 1 base to trimming and J lost 0 bases, with 7 bases between them. DNA of the CDR3: TGCGCCAGCAGCCAAGCCGGGTACTCCTACGAGCAGTACTTC. Translating gives CASSQAGYSYEQYF.

The chain has TRBV18 and TRBJ2-5, with 10 bases fitting TRBD2. V dropped 3 bases and J dropped 5; count of bases not matched to a gene: 12. The germline gives CDR1 KGHSH, CDR2 LQKENI. The CDR3 spans 17 residues. The CDR3 DNA sequence: TGTGCCAGCTCACCTTTAGGGACTAGCGCACTCGGGGAGACCCAGTACTTC. Translating gives CASSPLGTSALGETQYF. Variable domain in full (rest from reference TRBV18 and TRBJ2-5): NAGVMQNPRHLVRRRGQEARLRCSPMKGHSHVYWYRQLPEEGLKFMVYLQKENIIDESGMPKERFSAEFPKEGPSILRIQQVVRGDSAAYFCASSPLGTSALGETQYFGPGTRLLVL.

The V and J genes are TRBV19 and TRBJ1-2, with TRBD1 matching 11 bases. The CDR3 is 15 amino acids. V shed 10 bases, J shed 8 bases, and the junction held 15 bases outside the gene matches. The germline CDR1 and CDR2 sequences are LNHDA and SQIVND (reference sequence). In DNA, the CDR3 is TGTGCCACCGGCACCGGACAGGGGGCCGTGGTAGGCTACACCTTC. The encoded protein is CATGTGQGAVVGYTF. The variable domain in full, with the rest retrieved from reference TRBV19 and TRBJ1-2, is DGGITQSPKYLFRKEGQNVTLSCEQNLNHDAMYWYRQDPGQGLRLIYYSQIVNDFQKGDIAEGYSVSREKKESFPLTVTSAQKNPTAFYLCATGTGQGAVVGYTFGSGTRLTVV.

The chain combines TRBV19 with TRBJ2-3; D may be TRBD2 (6 bases). Between the trimmed V and J ends, which lost 3 bases and 4 bases, there was a span of 14 bases. There are 15 residues in the CDR3. Germline CDR1 reads LNHDA; CDR2 reads SQIVND (reference sequence). The CDR3 region is CASSMKRGRPDTQYF. CDR3 in DNA: TGTGCCAGTAGTATGAAACGGGGGAGGCCAGATACGCAGTATTTT.

As DNA, the CDR3 is TGTGCCAGCAGTTACTCGGCCGACAGGGGATTTAAAAAACTGTTTTTT. Protein: CASSYSADRGFKKLFF. This sequence joins TRBV6-6 and TRBJ1-4, with 8 bases fitting TRBD1. Trimming cost V 0 bases and J 9 bases; bases outside gene matches: 9. CDR3 size: 16 residues. CDR1 MNHNY and CDR2 SVGAGI come from the germline V gene (reference sequence).

The gene calls are TRBV11-2 and TRBJ2-5; D is tentatively TRBD1 or TRBD2 (5 bases each). V dropped 5 bases and J dropped 5 bases, with 15 bases sitting between them. The CDR3 totals 14 residues. Looked up from germline, CDR1 is SGHAT and CDR2 is FQNNGV. The CDR3: CASSPGTPGETQYF. The CDR3 DNA is TGTGCCAGCAGCCCCGGGACGCCGGGGGAGACCCAGTACTTC.

Note on this clone: Other DNA variants within this sample encode the same CDR3. This chain links TRBV6-5 with TRBJ2-7; 10 bases line up with TRBD1. Unmatched junction bases numbered 5, after V lost 6 bases and J lost 3 bases. Germline loops: CDR1 MNHEY, CDR2 SVGAGI. The CDR3 has 14 residues. CDR3 residues: CASRTGTGVYEQYF. CDR3 nucleotide sequence: TGTGCCAGCAGAACCGGGACAGGGGTCTACGAGCAGTACTTC.

This clone has only one observation. The V gene is TRBV27, the J gene TRBJ2-1; no clear D gene. V dropped 7 bases and J dropped 6 bases, with 19 bases sitting between them. The CDR3 is 15 residues long. CDR1 and CDR2 from the germline V gene are MNHEY and SMNVEV (reference sequence). In DNA form, the CDR3 reads TGTGCCAGCATATCGGGTGGGTTGTTGGGCAATGAGCAGTTCTTC. It codes for CASISGGLLGNEQFF.

This clone was seen only once. The chain combines TRBV19 with TRBJ1-4, with a weak D call TRBD1 (5 bases). V was pared by 2 bases and J by 4 bases, with 8 bases between. Looked up from germline, CDR1 is LNHDA and CDR2 is SQIVND (reference sequence). This CDR3 spans 14 amino acids. Here the CDR3 reads CASSIRQINEKLFF. Written as DNA, the CDR3 is TGTGCCAGTAGTATAAGACAGATTAATGAAAAACTGTTTTTT.

This sequence joins TRBV20-1 and TRBJ2-1; the match to TRBD2 covers 9 bases. There are 11 residues in the CDR3. V was clipped by 7 bases and J by 5 bases; unmatched bases: 0. Per germline, CDR1 DFQATT and CDR2 SNEGSKA (reference sequence). The CDR3 sequence: CSGGRDNEQFF. CDR3 in DNA: TGCAGTGGCGGGAGGGACAATGAGCAGTTCTTC.

Regarding this clone: Additional DNA sequences in this sample encode the identical CDR3. The chain couples TRBV4-1 to TRBJ1-3, with no clear D. The V end lost 0 bases, the J end lost 0 bases, and 6 bases lay between the germline ends. The CDR3 length is 15 residues. CDR1 and CDR2 (germline): MGHRA, YSYEKL. The CDR3 coding sequence is TGCGCCAGCAGCCAAGATCGGGGCTCTGGAAACACCATATATTTT. Protein sequence: CASSQDRGSGNTIYF.

The rearrangement uses TRBV30 and TRBJ1-1; 7 nucleotides align to TRBD1. CDR3 length equals 12 residues. J was trimmed by 7 bases and V by 1 base; bases with no gene match: 3. Looked up from germline, CDR1 is GTSNPN and CDR2 is SVGIG (reference sequence). The CDR3 DNA follows: TGTGCCTGGAGTGGACAGGGTCTTGAAGCTTTCTTT. Its translation: CAWSGQGLEAFF.

The V and J genes are TRBV5-1 and TRBJ1-1; D is unresolved. V was cut by 7 bases and J by 6 bases, with 10 bases left in between. The germline CDR1 and CDR2 sequences are SGHRS and YFSETQ. The CDR3 runs 11 residues. Here the CDR3 reads CASSTGPEAFF. CDR3 bases: TGCGCCAGCTCCACCGGCCCTGAAGCTTTCTTT.

The rearrangement joins TRBV7-6 to TRBJ1-3; the match to TRBD1 covers 9 bases. Trimming at V came to 5 bases and at J to 1 base, leaving 3 bases not matched to a gene. Germline V gives CDR1 SGHVS, CDR2 FNYEAQ. This CDR3 has 15 residues. DNA of the CDR3: TGTGCCAGCAGCCAGGGACAGGGATCTGGAAACACCATATATTTT. Translation: CASSQGQGSGNTIYF.

This clone was seen a single time. The V call is TRBV7-2, the J call TRBJ2-7, with D perhaps assigned TRBD1 or TRBD2 (6 bases each). Germline-derived CDR1 and CDR2 are SGHTA and FQGNSA. The CDR3 has 15 amino acids. V lost 4 bases and J lost 7, with 20 bases in between. CDR3 protein: CASSSLTGLNAEQYF. CDR3 coding DNA: TGTGCCAGCAGCTCATTGACAGGACTAAATGCTGAGCAGTACTTC.

The chain carries TRBV19 and TRBJ1-2; 9 nucleotides line up with TRBD1. J gave up 8 bases and V 3 bases, and 7 bases lay outside the gene matches. There are 14 residues in the CDR3. Germline CDR1 LNHDA, CDR2 SQIVND (reference sequence). The CDR3 DNA reads as TGTGCCAGTAGTATCGGGACAGGGACTCGGGGCTACACCTTC. Protein product: CASSIGTGTRGYTF.

This clone was detected once. The chain uses TRBV11-2 and TRBJ2-1; 7 bases line up with TRBD2. From germline, CDR1 is SGHAT and CDR2 FQNNGV. There are 14 residues in the CDR3. The ends lost 2 bases at V and 5 bases at J; junction bases unmatched: 3. The CDR3 is CASSLRTSHNEQFF. The DNA of the CDR3 is TGTGCCAGCAGCTTAAGGACTAGTCACAATGAGCAGTTCTTC.